This TCR beta chain derives from a study of OX40 agonist ivuxolimab in advanced cancers. Only in-frame clones appear in the TCRdb table, and some are missing; sequencing was by immunoSEQ multiplex PCR. This table holds approximately 70,000 clones, around 85% found once. Comment on this clone: The antigen is undetermined.

Study-wide points: Nonresponders included some who also had low normalized T-cell clonal expansion. It was not determined which antigens were specifically recognized by the peripheral T cells that had undergone clonal expansion.

This CDR3 is 13 amino acids long. V lost 5 bases, J lost 9 bases, and 13 bases lay in between. Germline values: CDR1 SGHVS, CDR2 FNYEAQ. Sample: CD4+ or CD8+ T cells sorted from blood, taken in a trial of the OX40 agonist ivuxolimab. This TCR came from an adult with an advanced solid tumor such as melanoma, head and neck, liver or kidney cancer. The chain couples TRBV7-6 to TRBJ2-2, with D uncertain. The CDR3 reads CASSPANSWELFF. DNA of the CDR3: TGTGCCAGCAGCCCCGCTAACTCGTGGGAGCTGTTTTTT.